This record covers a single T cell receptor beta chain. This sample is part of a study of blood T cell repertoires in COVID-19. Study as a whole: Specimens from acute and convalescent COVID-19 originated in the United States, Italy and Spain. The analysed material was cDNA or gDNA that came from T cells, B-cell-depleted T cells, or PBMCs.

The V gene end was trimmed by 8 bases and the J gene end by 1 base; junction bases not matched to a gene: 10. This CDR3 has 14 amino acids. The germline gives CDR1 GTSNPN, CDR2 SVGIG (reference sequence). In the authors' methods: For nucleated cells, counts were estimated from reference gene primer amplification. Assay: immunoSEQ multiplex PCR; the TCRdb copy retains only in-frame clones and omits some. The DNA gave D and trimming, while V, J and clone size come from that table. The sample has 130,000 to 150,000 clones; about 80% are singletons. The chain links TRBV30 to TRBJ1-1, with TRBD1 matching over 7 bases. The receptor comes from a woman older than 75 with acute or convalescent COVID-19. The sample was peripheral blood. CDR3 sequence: CAHQPGTENTEAFF. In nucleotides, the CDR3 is TGTGCCCATCAACCCGGGACAGAGAACACTGAAGCTTTCTTT.